What follows are 10 T cell receptor beta chains derived from one specimen sequenced in a study of blood T cell repertoires in COVID-19. Sequencing was performed with immunoSEQ multiplex PCR; in TCRdb, only in-frame clones are kept and a portion is missing. This sample has almost 350,000 clones, with roughly 89% found just once. The sample taken for sequencing was peripheral blood. The receptor source for this set is a woman aged 55-69 years with COVID-19, enrolled during active disease.

This chain connects TRBV10-3 to TRBJ2-2, with 10 bases fitting TRBD1. J lost 2 bases, V lost 4 bases, and 4 bases had no gene match. The length of the CDR3 is 16 residues. CDR1 and CDR2 (germline): ENHRY, SYGVKD. CDR3 coding DNA: TGTGCCATCAGTGGGGGACAGGGGCGCAACACCGGGGAGCTGTTTTTT. The encoded protein is CAISGGQGRNTGELFF.

The genes are TRBV2 and TRBJ1-1, with a possible D match to TRBD1 (6 bases). With 7 bases removed from V and 4 bases from J, the gap between germline ends came to 10 bases. CDR3 length: 12 residues. Germline V gene lookup returns CDR1 SNHLY and CDR2 FYNNEI. This CDR3 reads CASTTGGTEAFF. The CDR3 DNA follows: TGTGCCAGCACGACAGGCGGCACTGAAGCTTTCTTT.

The chain uses TRBV9 and TRBJ2-3, with TRBD2 matching over 12 bases. The CDR3 is 16 amino acids. In germline, CDR1 is SGDLS, CDR2 YYNGEE. V lost 4 bases, J lost 3 bases, and 6 bases stayed unmatched. This CDR3 reads CASSPGTSGQTDTQYF. The CDR3 DNA is TGTGCCAGCAGCCCAGGGACTAGCGGGCAAACAGATACGCAGTATTTT.

V gene TRBV28 combines with J gene TRBJ2-3, with TRBD2 identical over 9 bases. This CDR3 contains 16 residues. Trimming cost V 5 bases and J 1 base; bases outside gene matches: 7. CDR1 is MDHEN and CDR2 is SYDVKM in the germline V gene. CDR3 DNA: TGTGCCAGCAGTATGCTATCTAGCGGGGGCACAGATACGCAGTATTTT. Amino acid sequence: CASSMLSSGGTDTQYF.

This clone was seen a handful of times. The V call is TRBV7-2, the J call TRBJ1-2, with TRBD1 as a possible D gene (6 bases). The CDR3 consists of 14 residues. Trimming took off 2 bases at V and 7 bases at J, with 14 bases between the two ends. From germline, CDR1 is SGHTA and CDR2 FQGNSA. The CDR3 is CASSLPWGLAGYTF. The CDR3 DNA reads TGTGCCAGCAGCTTACCGTGGGGGCTGGCTGGCTACACCTTC.

The chain links TRBV7-3 to TRBJ1-1; TRBD1 agrees at 9 bases. The CDR3 runs to 16 residues. CDR1 is SGHTA and CDR2 is FQGTGA in the germline V gene. V was clipped by 5 bases and J by 5 bases; unmatched bases: 12. The chain's CDR3 is CASSHQSGQGYTEAFF. Written as DNA, the CDR3 is TGTGCCAGCAGCCATCAATCAGGACAGGGGTATACTGAAGCTTTCTTT.

This chain connects TRBV5-6 to TRBJ1-2; the D gene is possibly TRBD1 (5 bases). Germline CDR1 is SGHDT and CDR2 is YYEEEE. The CDR3 consists of 14 residues. The V end was cut by 4 bases, the J end by 2 bases, with 12 bases between. CDR3 DNA sequence: TGTGCCAGCAGCGCAGGTAGGGGAAACTATGGCTACACCTTC. Protein sequence: CASSAGRGNYGYTF.

This clone was detected only once. The rearrangement links TRBV3-1 (or the pseudogene TRBV3-2) to TRBJ2-3; TRBD2 might be the D (6 bases). The CDR3 has 14 amino acids. V gave up 4 bases and J gave up 5 bases, with 13 bases separating them. CDR1 and CDR2 from the germline V gene are LGHDT and YNNKEL (reference sequence). CDR3 coding DNA: TGTGCCAGCAGCCTACTCACGGGAGTAGATACGCAGTATTTT. This encodes CASSLLTGVDTQYF.

The CDR3 nucleotides are TGTGCCAGCAGCCCCCAGGAAGGAAGAGAGACCCAGTACTTC. It is translated as CASSPQEGRETQYF. J is TRBJ2-5 and V is TRBV9; D call uncertain. The length of the CDR3 is 14 residues. Trimming pared 4 bases from V and 4 bases from J, leaving 14 bases between. The germline V gene encodes CDR1 SGDLS and CDR2 YYNGEE. Full variable domain (rest looked up from reference TRBV9 and TRBJ2-5): DSGVTQTPKHLITATGQRVTLRCSPRSGDLSVYWYQQSLDQGLQFLIQYYNGEERAKGNILERFSAQQFPDLHSELNLSSLELGDSALYFCASSPQEGRETQYFGPGTRLLVL.

This chain links TRBV19 with TRBJ1-2; 12 bases agree with TRBD1. CDR3 length equals 16 residues. Germline values: CDR1 LNHDA, CDR2 SQIVND (reference sequence). The V and J ends lost 8 bases and 4 bases, in that order; junction bases with no gene match: 11. CDR3 protein: CASRRDRGRISYGYTF. DNA of the CDR3: TGTGCCAGTCGAAGGGACAGGGGGCGCATCTCCTATGGCTACACCTTC. The entire variable domain, with the rest obtained from reference TRBV19 and TRBJ1-2, is as follows: DGGITQSPKYLFRKEGQNVTLSCEQNLNHDAMYWYRQDPGQGLRLIYYSQIVNDFQKGDIAEGYSVSREKKESFPLTVTSAQKNPTAFYLCASRRDRGRISYGYTFGSGTRLTVV.